These 25 T cell receptor beta chains originate from one sample sequenced in a study of CD8 T cells in Susac syndrome. RNA amounts of 0.5 to 1 ug underwent reverse transcription with random hexamers. TCRdb recomputed calls from the immunoSEQ multiplex PCR reads with MiXCR, one row per CDR3 protein. The data contain roughly 200,000 distinct CDR3 sequences, over 90% of them seen just once; the ten biggest clones take up 0.099%. The sequenced material came from CD4+ T cells from PBMCs. The source is a human donor with Susac syndrome.

The genes are TRBV5-6 and TRBJ2-7; D is possibly TRBD1 or TRBD2 (5 bases each). This CDR3 is 15 amino acids long. V was pared by 1 base and J by 1 base, with 12 bases between. Germline V gene lookup returns CDR1 SGHDT and CDR2 YYEEEE. This CDR3 is CASSLNRGRSYEQYF. The CDR3 DNA sequence: TGTGCCAGCAGCTTGAACCGGGGCCGATCCTACGAGCAGTACTTC.

V usage is TRBV30 and J usage is TRBJ2-2; 7 positions match TRBD1. This CDR3 contains 14 residues. Germline V lookup: CDR1 GTSNPN, CDR2 SVGIG (reference sequence). The CDR3 reads CASNRGMNTGELFF. The CDR3 DNA reads TGTGCATCGAACAGGGGCATGAACACCGGGGAGCTGTTTTTT.

This sequence joins TRBV7-2 and TRBJ2-1; TRBD2 matches 13 bases. With V trimmed by 5 bases and J by 8 bases, 6 bases remained unmatched. The CDR3 extends over 15 amino acids. Germline CDR1 is SGHTA and CDR2 is FQGNSA. CDR3 amino acids: CASSDGLAGVDEQFF. Written as DNA, the CDR3 is TGTGCCAGCAGCGATGGACTAGCGGGAGTGGATGAGCAGTTCTTC. The full variable domain, in which reference TRBV7-2 and TRBJ2-1 provide the parts outside the CDR3, is GAGVSQSPSNKVTEKGKDVELRCDPISGHTALYWYRQSLGQGLEFLIYFQGNSAPDKSGLPSDRFSAERTGGSVSTLTIQRTQQEDSAVYLCASSDGLAGVDEQFFGPGTRLTVL.

The V call is TRBV12-3 or TRBV12-4, the J call TRBJ1-6, with a possible D match to TRBD1 (5 bases). V shed 5 bases and J shed 10 bases, with 15 bases lying between them. The CDR3 is 14 residues long. Here the CDR3 reads CASSPGPLGSPLHF. The DNA of the CDR3 is TGTGCCAGCAGTCCGGGGCCTCTGGGGTCACCCCTCCACTTT.

This clonotype was counted a single time. This chain connects TRBV6-5 to TRBJ1-5; 7 nucleotides line up with TRBD1. This CDR3 is built from 15 residues. The V and J ends lost 5 bases and 6 bases, in that order; junction bases with no gene match: 10. Germline CDR1 reads MNHEY; CDR2 reads SVGAGI. CDR3 loop: CASSKGRQGAQPQHF. DNA of the CDR3: TGTGCCAGCAGTAAAGGGCGACAGGGTGCTCAGCCCCAGCATTTT.

The DNA for the CDR3 is TGTGCCAGCAGCTGGGGTAAGGGAGATGAGCAGTTCTTC. Residues: CASSWGKGDEQFF. This rearrangement joins TRBV7-8 to TRBJ2-1, with D possibly TRBD2 on 5 matching bases. Germline lookup yields CDR1 SGHVS and CDR2 FQNEAQ. V lost 4 bases and J lost 8, with 12 bases in between. This CDR3 comprises 13 residues.

This clonotype is a singleton in its sample. V usage is TRBV13 and J usage is TRBJ1-1; D perhaps matches TRBD1 (5 bases). V lost 5 bases and J 6 bases, leaving 16 bases between the germline ends. Germline V CDR1 and CDR2: PRHDT, FYEKMQ (reference sequence). This CDR3 region has 14 residues. In DNA form, the CDR3 reads TGTGCCAGCAGCCAAGCTCCACGGGGCGCTGAAGCTTTCTTT. As protein: CASSQAPRGAEAFF.

The chain employs TRBV20-1 and TRBJ2-3; the D gene is possibly TRBD2 (5 bases). The CDR3 is 15 amino acids. CDR1 and CDR2 (germline): DFQATT, SNEGSKA (reference sequence). The V and J ends lost 3 bases and 3 bases respectively, with 16 bases between them. The CDR3 nucleotides are TGCAGTGCTAGTCCTTCGAGGGCGGATACAGATACGCAGTATTTT. The encoded protein is CSASPSRADTDTQYF.

V and J are TRBV10-3 and TRBJ2-5; TRBD2 aligns across 10 bases. With V trimmed by 3 bases and J by 1 base, 8 bases remained unmatched. Germline loops: CDR1 ENHRY, CDR2 SYGVKD. There are 17 residues in the CDR3. The CDR3 bases are TGTGCCATCAGTGATATTTTAAGCGGGAGGGTCCAAGAGACCCAGTACTTC. It is translated as CAISDILSGRVQETQYF.

The chain uses TRBV5-1 and TRBJ1-2; D unclear. This CDR3 is built from 14 residues. The ends were cut back, 3 bases at V and 7 bases at J, with 16 bases in the middle. Germline V gene data show CDR1 as SGHRS and CDR2 as YFSETQ. The CDR3 coding sequence is TGCGCCAGCAGCTATGTGGGCGCGGAGAGTGGCTACACCTTC. Its protein product is CASSYVGAESGYTF. The entire variable domain, with the rest obtained from reference TRBV5-1 and TRBJ1-2, is as follows: KAGVTQTPRYLIKTRGQQVTLSCSPISGHRSVSWYQQTPGQGLQFLFEYFSETQRNKGNFPGRFSGRQFSNSRSEMNVSTLELGDSALYLCASSYVGAESGYTFGSGTRLTVV.

The CDR3 spells CASGQRDADDEQFF. DNA of the CDR3: TGTGCCAGCGGACAGCGGGACGCGGACGATGAGCAGTTCTTC. V gene TRBV6-2 or TRBV6-3 combines with J gene TRBJ2-1, with a possible D match to TRBD2 (7 bases). Germline V lookup: CDR1 MNHEY, CDR2 SVGEGT. Trimming left V 8 bases short and J 8 bases short, with 19 bases between. This CDR3 spans 14 amino acids.

This chain uses TRBV9 with TRBJ2-1; 7 bases fit TRBD2. The germline V gene has CDR1 SGDLS and CDR2 YYNGEE. This CDR3 region has 18 residues. J was trimmed by 8 bases and V by 0 bases; bases with no gene match: 17. The chain's CDR3 is CASSVGLAAYPSDDEQFF. CDR3 bases: TGTGCCAGCAGCGTAGGGCTAGCGGCCTACCCTTCCGACGATGAGCAGTTCTTC.

This sequence joins TRBV5-1 and TRBJ1-1, with D unresolved. V lost 4 bases, J lost 3 bases, and 10 bases lay in between. The CDR3 runs to 13 residues. Germline values: CDR1 SGHRS, CDR2 YFSETQ. Here the CDR3 reads CASSTLGDTEAFF. The DNA of the CDR3 is TGCGCCAGCAGCACCCTCGGGGACACTGAAGCTTTCTTT.

This chain uses TRBV14 with TRBJ2-1; D remains ambiguous. CDR1 is SGHDN, CDR2 FVKESK, per germline. Trimming left V 3 bases short and J 5 bases short, with 8 bases between. The CDR3 loop spans 13 amino acids. CDR3 in amino acids: CASSHLVHNEQFF. In nucleotides, the CDR3 is TGTGCCAGCAGCCACCTCGTCCACAATGAGCAGTTCTTC.

The CDR3 nucleotides read TGTGCCAGCAGCACCGTACAGGGGGCGCTTTACGAGCAGTACTTC. Translated: CASSTVQGALYEQYF. J is TRBJ2-7 and V is TRBV7-2; 9 bases agree with TRBD1. Looked up from germline, CDR1 is SGHTA and CDR2 is FQGNSA. CDR3 length: 15 amino acids. With 5 bases clipped from V and 4 bases from J, the junction kept 9 bases outside the gene matches. The full variable domain, in which reference TRBV7-2 and TRBJ2-7 provide the parts outside the CDR3, is GAGVSQSPSNKVTEKGKDVELRCDPISGHTALYWYRQSLGQGLEFLIYFQGNSAPDKSGLPSDRFSAERTGGSVSTLTIQRTQQEDSAVYLCASSTVQGALYEQYFGPGTRLTVT.

The chain is built from TRBV25-1 and TRBJ2-7, with a weak D call TRBD1 (6 bases). In germline, CDR1 is MGHDK, CDR2 SYGVNS. V was pared by 9 bases and J by 3 bases, with 9 bases between. The CDR3 runs to 11 residues. CDR3 nucleotides: TGTGCCAGGAAACAGGGCTACGAGCAGTACTTC. This encodes CARKQGYEQYF.

The chain uses TRBV7-8 and TRBJ1-5; TRBD1 agrees at 7 bases. Trimming took 7 bases from V and 6 from J; bases not matched to a gene: 9. The CDR3 totals 14 residues. Germline values: CDR1 SGHVS, CDR2 FQNEAQ. The CDR3 DNA sequence: TGTGCCAGCACCCAGAGACAGGGAGGTCAGCCCCAGCATTTT. Translation: CASTQRQGGQPQHF. Supplemented by reference TRBV7-8 and TRBJ1-5, the full variable domain reads GAGVSQSPRYKVAKRGQDVALRCDPISGHVSLFWYQQALGQGPEFLTYFQNEAQLDKSGLPSDRFFAERPEGSVSTLKIQRTQQEDSAVYLCASTQRQGGQPQHFGDGTRLSIL.

The sample holds one count of this clonotype. The rearrangement uses TRBV30 and TRBJ1-1; D perhaps matches TRBD1 (5 bases). The CDR3 is made up of 11 amino acids. Trimming removed 5 bases at V and 7 bases at J, with 11 bases between. Germline V gene data show CDR1 as GTSNPN and CDR2 as SVGIG (reference sequence). The DNA of the CDR3 is TGTGCCTGGTCCCGACAGAATGAAGCTTTCTTT. Its translation: CAWSRQNEAFF.

The J gene is TRBJ1-1, the V gene TRBV4-2, with a tentative D call TRBD1 (5 bases). The CDR3 is 16 residues long. The V and J ends lost 4 bases and 4 bases respectively, with 19 bases between them. The V gene's germline CDR1 is LGHNA and CDR2 YNFKEQ. The chain's CDR3 is CASSREGGAKSTEAFF. The CDR3 bases are TGTGCCAGCAGCCGGGAGGGAGGGGCTAAAAGCACTGAAGCTTTCTTT.

The J gene is TRBJ1-2, the V gene TRBV5-4; D uncertain. The V gene lost 3 bases and the J gene lost 6 bases, with 18 bases spanning the gap. Germline values: CDR1 SGHNT, CDR2 YYREEE (reference sequence). The CDR3 covers 15 residues. CDR3 region: CASSSVGSGWNGYTF. In DNA form, the CDR3 reads TGTGCCAGCAGCTCGGTCGGTAGCGGGTGGAATGGCTACACCTTC. Full variable domain (missing parts from reference TRBV5-4 and TRBJ1-2): ETGVTQSPTHLIKTRGQQVTLRCSSQSGHNTVSWYQQALGQGPQFIFQYYREEENGRGNFPPRFSGLQFPNYSSELNVNALELDDSALYLCASSSVGSGWNGYTFGSGTRLTVV.

The gene calls are TRBV20-1 and TRBJ2-3; TRBD2 aligns across 9 bases. The CDR3 length is 16 residues. Germline-derived CDR1 and CDR2 are DFQATT and SNEGSKA (reference sequence). The V gene end was trimmed by 0 bases and the J gene end by 1 base; junction bases not matched to a gene: 5. CDR3 coding DNA: TGCAGTGCTAGAGATGAGGCGGGAGGGGGCACAGATACGCAGTATTTT. This codes for CSARDEAGGGTDTQYF.

The chain carries TRBV7-2 and TRBJ2-1; 10 bases are a match to TRBD1. From germline, CDR1 is SGHTA and CDR2 FQGNSA. With 5 bases clipped from V and 10 bases from J, the junction kept 11 bases outside the gene matches. The CDR3 spans 15 residues. CDR3 nucleotide sequence: TGTGCCAGCAGCCGCTCCGGGACAGGGGTTCAGGAGCAGTTCTTC. Its protein product is CASSRSGTGVQEQFF.

The chain couples TRBV4-3 to TRBJ1-5; D is unresolved. In germline, CDR1 is LGHNA, CDR2 YSLEER. With 1 base removed from V and 6 bases from J, the gap between germline ends came to 7 bases. The CDR3 has 13 residues. The CDR3 sequence is CASSQGLAQPQHF. The CDR3 nucleotides read TGCGCCAGCAGCCAAGGGTTAGCTCAGCCCCAGCATTTT.

The genes are TRBV29-1 and TRBJ2-2; D is perhaps TRBD1 (7 bases). The CDR3 runs 17 residues. Germline lookup yields CDR1 SQVTM and CDR2 ANQGSEA. V lost 6 bases and J lost 3, with 23 bases in between. The chain's CDR3 is CSVRVGGTVSYTGELFF. The CDR3 coding sequence is TGCAGCGTCCGTGTCGGAGGGACAGTTTCTTACACCGGGGAGCTGTTTTTT.

The chain is built from TRBV7-9 and TRBJ2-7; TRBD1 matches 7 bases. CDR3 length: 14 amino acids. In germline, CDR1 is SEHNR, CDR2 FQNEAQ (reference sequence). Trimming removed 5 bases from V and 5 bases from J; junction bases left unmatched: 9. CDR3 sequence (DNA): TGTGCCAGCAGCCCCCCGACAGGGTTGGACGAGCAGTACTTC. Translating gives CASSPPTGLDEQYF. The complete variable domain, with remaining parts taken from reference TRBV7-9 and TRBJ2-7, reads DTGVSQNPRHKITKRGQNVTFRCDPISEHNRLYWYRQTLGQGPEFLTYFQNEAQLEKSRLLSDRFSAERPKGSFSTLEIQRTEQGDSAMYLCASSPPTGLDEQYFGPGTRLTVT.